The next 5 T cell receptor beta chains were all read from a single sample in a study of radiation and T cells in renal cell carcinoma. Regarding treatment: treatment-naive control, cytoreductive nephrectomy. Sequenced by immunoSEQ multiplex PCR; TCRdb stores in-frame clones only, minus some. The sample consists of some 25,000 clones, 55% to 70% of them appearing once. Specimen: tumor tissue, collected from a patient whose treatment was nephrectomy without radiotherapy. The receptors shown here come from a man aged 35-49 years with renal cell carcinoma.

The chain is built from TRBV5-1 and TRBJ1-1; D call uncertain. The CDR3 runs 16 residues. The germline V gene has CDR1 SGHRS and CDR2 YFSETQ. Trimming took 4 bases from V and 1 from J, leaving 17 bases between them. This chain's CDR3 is CASSPRAGGRNTEAFF. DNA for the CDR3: TGCGCCAGCAGCCCGCGGGCGGGAGGTCGGAACACTGAAGCTTTCTTT. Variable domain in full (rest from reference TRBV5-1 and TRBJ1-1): KAGVTQTPRYLIKTRGQQVTLSCSPISGHRSVSWYQQTPGQGLQFLFEYFSETQRNKGNFPGRFSGRQFSNSRSEMNVSTLELGDSALYLCASSPRAGGRNTEAFFGQGTRLTVV.

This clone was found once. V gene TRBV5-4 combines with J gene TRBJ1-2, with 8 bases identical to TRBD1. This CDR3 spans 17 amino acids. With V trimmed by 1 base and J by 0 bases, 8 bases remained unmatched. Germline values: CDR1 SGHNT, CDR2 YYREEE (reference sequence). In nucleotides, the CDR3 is TGTGCCAGCAGCTTGACCGGCCAGGGGGCGACTAACTATGGCTACACCTTC. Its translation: CASSLTGQGATNYGYTF.

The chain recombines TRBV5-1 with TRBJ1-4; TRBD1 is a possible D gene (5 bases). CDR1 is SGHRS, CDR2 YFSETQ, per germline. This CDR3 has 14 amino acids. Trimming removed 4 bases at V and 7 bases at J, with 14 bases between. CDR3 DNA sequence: TGCGCCAGCAGCGTGGGACGGGGAGGTGAAAAACTGTTTTTT. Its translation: CASSVGRGGEKLFF.

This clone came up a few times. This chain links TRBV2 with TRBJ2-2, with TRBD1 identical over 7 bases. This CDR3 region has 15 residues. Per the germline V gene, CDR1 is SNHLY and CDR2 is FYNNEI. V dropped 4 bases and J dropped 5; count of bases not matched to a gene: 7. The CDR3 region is CASSGQGRGTGELFF. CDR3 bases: TGTGCCAGCAGTGGACAGGGCAGAGGGACCGGGGAGCTGTTTTTT. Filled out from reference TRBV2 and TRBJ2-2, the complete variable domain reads EPEVTQTPSHQVTQMGQEVILRCVPISNHLYFYWYRQILGQKVEFLVSFYNNEISEKSEIFDDQFSVERPDGSNFTLKIRSTKLEDSAMYFCASSGQGRGTGELFFGEGSRLTVL.

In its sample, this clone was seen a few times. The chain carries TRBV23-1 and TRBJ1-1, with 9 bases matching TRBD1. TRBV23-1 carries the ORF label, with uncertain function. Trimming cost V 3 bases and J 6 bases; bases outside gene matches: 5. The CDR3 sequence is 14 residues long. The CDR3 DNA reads TGCGCCAGCAGTCACGTACAGGGGGCCCCTGAAGCTTTCTTT. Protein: CASSHVQGAPEAFF.